The next 6 T cell receptor beta chains were all read from a single sample in a study of regulatory T cells in long-lasting Graves disease. Both iRepertoire HTBI primers and Arm-PCR of CDR3 regions were used to build the TCR beta libraries. TCRdb reanalysed the multiplex PCR reads using MiXCR and keeps one entry per CDR3 protein. Of 400,000 to 450,000 distinct CDR3 sequences in the sample, around 15% were seen once. Time point denoted: newly diagnosed GD, antithyroid drugs for less than 3 months. The TCR library was made from RNA extracted from PBMCs. A further study also used this sample, focusing on T cells in Graves' hyperthyroidism and ophthalmopathy.

The sequences come from peripheral blood mononuclear cells (PBMCs), collected at new diagnosis, from a patient treated with antithyroid drugs. The origin of the receptors is a woman between 25 and 40 years old with Graves disease.

In its sample, this clonotype was seen many times. This sequence joins TRBV6-5 and TRBJ2-3; 7 bases match TRBD2. The junction had 11 bases not matched to a gene; V was cut back by 4 bases and J by 7 bases. The CDR3 length is 15 residues. Germline lookup yields CDR1 MNHEY and CDR2 SVGAGI. The CDR3 bases are TGTGCCAGCAGTTCCAGTCGGACTAGTTGGAATACGCAGTATTTT. Amino acid sequence: CASSSSRTSWNTQYF.

In its sample, this clonotype was seen many times. The V and J genes are TRBV20-1 and TRBJ2-7; the match to TRBD2 covers 8 bases. The germline V gene encodes CDR1 DFQATT and CDR2 SNEGSKA (reference sequence). V trimming: 8 bases; J trimming: 2 bases; junction bases outside the gene matches: 14. The CDR3 has 15 amino acids. DNA of the CDR3: TGCAGTTTGGTTCCAATAGCGGGACCAGCCTACGAGCAGTACTTC. Translation: CSLVPIAGPAYEQYF.

This clonotype was picked up many times. V gene TRBV30 combines with J gene TRBJ1-2, with D hard to call. Germline-derived CDR1 and CDR2 are GTSNPN and SVGIG (reference sequence). This CDR3 is 14 amino acids long. V was pared by 3 bases and J by 4 bases, with 15 bases between. The CDR3 protein is CAWSRPTLVYGYTF. Here the CDR3 DNA reads TGTGCCTGGAGCCGGCCAACACTAGTCTATGGCTACACCTTC.

This clonotype was counted only a few times. CDR3 in amino acids: CATSRDGGKNIQYF. CDR3 DNA sequence: TGTGCCACCAGCAGGGACGGGGGGAAAAACATTCAGTACTTC. The rearrangement links TRBV15 to TRBJ2-4, with TRBD2 identical over 7 bases. Germline V gene lookup returns CDR1 LNHNV and CDR2 YYDKDF (reference sequence). Trimming cost V 3 bases and J 4 bases; bases outside gene matches: 3. The CDR3 has 14 residues.

This clonotype was observed many times. The J gene is TRBJ2-3, the V gene TRBV30, with TRBD2 matching 13 bases. V lost 3 bases to trimming and J lost 5 bases; unmatched junction nucleotides: 8. CDR1 is GTSNPN and CDR2 is SVGIG in the germline V gene (reference sequence). CDR3 length: 16 residues. CDR3 bases: TGTGCCTGGAGCAGAGGACTAGCGGGAGCGAGAGATACGCAGTATTTT. Residues: CAWSRGLAGARDTQYF. Full variable domain (rest looked up from reference TRBV30 and TRBJ2-3): SQTIHQWPATLVQPVGSPLSLECTVEGTSNPNLYWYRQAAGRGLQLLFYSVGIGQISSEVPQNLSASRPQDRQFILSSKKLLLSDSGFYLCAWSRGLAGARDTQYFGPGTRLTVL.

V gene TRBV29-1 combines with J gene TRBJ2-2; weak D call: TRBD2 (5 bases). The CDR3 runs 13 residues. The ends were cut back, 4 bases at V and 7 bases at J, with 13 bases in the middle. The germline V gene has CDR1 SQVTM and CDR2 ANQGSEA. The CDR3 DNA is TGCAGCGTTGTCAGGAGGTGGAGCGGGGAGCTGTTTTTT. Residues: CSVVRRWSGELFF.